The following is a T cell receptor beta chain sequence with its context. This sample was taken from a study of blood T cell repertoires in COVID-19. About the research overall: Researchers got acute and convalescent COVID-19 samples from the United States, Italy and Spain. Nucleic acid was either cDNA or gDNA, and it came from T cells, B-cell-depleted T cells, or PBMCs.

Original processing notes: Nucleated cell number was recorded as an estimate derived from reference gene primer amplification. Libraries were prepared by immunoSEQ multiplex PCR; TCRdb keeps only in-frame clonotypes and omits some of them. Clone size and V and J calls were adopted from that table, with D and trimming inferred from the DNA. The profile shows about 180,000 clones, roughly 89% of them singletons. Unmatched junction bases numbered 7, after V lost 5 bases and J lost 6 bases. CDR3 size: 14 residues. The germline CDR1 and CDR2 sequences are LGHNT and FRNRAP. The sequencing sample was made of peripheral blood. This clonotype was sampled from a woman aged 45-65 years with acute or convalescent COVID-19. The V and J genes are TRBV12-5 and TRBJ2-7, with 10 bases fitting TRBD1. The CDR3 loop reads CASGRQGAIREQYF. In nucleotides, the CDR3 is TGTGCTAGTGGTCGACAGGGGGCAATCCGCGAGCAGTACTTC.